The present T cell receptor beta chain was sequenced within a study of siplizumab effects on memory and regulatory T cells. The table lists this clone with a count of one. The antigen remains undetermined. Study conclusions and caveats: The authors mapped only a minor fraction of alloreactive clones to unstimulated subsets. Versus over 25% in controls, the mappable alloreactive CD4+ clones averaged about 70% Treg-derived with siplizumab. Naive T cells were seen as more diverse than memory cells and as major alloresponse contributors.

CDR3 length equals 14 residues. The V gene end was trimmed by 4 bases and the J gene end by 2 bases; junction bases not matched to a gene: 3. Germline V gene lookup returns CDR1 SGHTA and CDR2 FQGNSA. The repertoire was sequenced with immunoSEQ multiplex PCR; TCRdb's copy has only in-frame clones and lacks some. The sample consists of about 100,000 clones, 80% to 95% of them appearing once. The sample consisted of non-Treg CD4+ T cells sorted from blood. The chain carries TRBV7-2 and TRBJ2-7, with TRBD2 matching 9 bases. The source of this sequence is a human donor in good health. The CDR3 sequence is CASSSTSGPYEQYF. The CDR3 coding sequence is TGTGCCAGCAGCTCGACTAGCGGACCCTACGAGCAGTACTTC.